The 18 T cell receptor beta chains given below trace back to one sample, sequenced in a study of OX40 agonist ivuxolimab in advanced cancers. Data came from immunoSEQ multiplex PCR; TCRdb stores just in-frame clones and leaves some out. This table has about 77,000 clones, approximately 82% appearing once. The specimen was CD4+ or CD8+ T cells sorted from blood, collected in a trial of the OX40 agonist ivuxolimab. The receptors were sampled from an adult with an advanced solid tumor such as melanoma, head and neck, liver or kidney cancer.

J is TRBJ2-1 and V is TRBV6-1; no firm D call. The V gene's germline CDR1 is MNHNS and CDR2 SASEGT. The length of the CDR3 is 16 residues. V was cut by 4 bases and J by 1 base, with 14 bases left in between. CDR3 sequence reads: CASSGLAARSYNEQFF. The CDR3 nucleotides read TGTGCCAGCAGTGGCCTCGCCGCCAGATCCTACAATGAGCAGTTCTTC.

V and J are TRBV10-2 and TRBJ1-2; 9 bases agree with TRBD1. The length of the CDR3 is 14 residues. After removal of 6 bases from V and 8 bases from J, the junction contained 10 bases not matched to a gene. Germline V gene data show CDR1 as WSHSY and CDR2 as SAAADI. CDR3 sequence: CASRPRGQGFGYTF. Here the CDR3 DNA reads TGCGCCAGCAGGCCCCGAGGACAGGGGTTCGGCTACACCTTC.

J is TRBJ1-1 and V is TRBV5-6; possible D gene TRBD1, 5 bases. This CDR3 contains 15 residues. Per the germline V gene, CDR1 is SGHDT and CDR2 is YYEEEE. V was cut by 7 bases and J by 1 base, with 17 bases left in between. Here the CDR3 DNA reads TGTGCCAGCGGGGCGTCAGTGAATCGGAACACTGAAGCTTTCTTT. Amino acids: CASGASVNRNTEAFF. Supplemented by reference TRBV5-6 and TRBJ1-1, the full variable domain reads DAGVTQSPTHLIKTRGQQVTLRCSPKSGHDTVSWYQQALGQGPQFIFQYYEEEERQRGNFPDRFSGHQFPNYSSELNVNALLLGDSALYLCASGASVNRNTEAFFGQGTRLTVV.

This rearrangement joins TRBV28 to TRBJ2-2, with 9 bases matching TRBD2. CDR1 is MDHEN and CDR2 is SYDVKM in the germline V gene. V lost 4 bases and J lost 3; bases outside the gene matches: 3. The CDR3 has 15 amino acids. The CDR3 DNA is TGTGCCAGCAGTTCTTGGACTAGCGACACCGGGGAGCTGTTTTTT. Protein product: CASSSWTSDTGELFF.

This clone was picked up a small number of times. The chain links TRBV5-1 to TRBJ1-2, with D unclear. Germline CDR1 is SGHRS and CDR2 is YFSETQ. V was shortened by 4 bases and J by 7 bases, with 17 bases between the two germline ends. The CDR3 spans 14 residues. CDR3 DNA sequence: TGCGCCAGCAGCCCCGACGGACCCACCGGTGGCTACACCTTC. Its translation: CASSPDGPTGGYTF.

Only a few counts were recorded for this clone. The chain's CDR3 is CASSPLTGFGNTEAFF. For the CDR3, the DNA is TGTGCCAGCTCACCTTTAACAGGGTTTGGGAACACTGAAGCTTTCTTT. The chain carries TRBV18 and TRBJ1-1; tentatively, D is TRBD1 (6 bases). Germline-derived CDR1 and CDR2 are KGHSH and LQKENI. V was pared by 3 bases and J by 1 base, with 15 bases between. The CDR3 extends over 16 amino acids.

This clone has only one observation. The chain has TRBV19 and TRBJ2-4, with 9 bases that match TRBD1. V shed 8 bases, J shed 2 bases, and the junction held 7 bases outside the gene matches. This CDR3 has 15 residues. Germline V CDR1 and CDR2: LNHDA, SQIVND (reference sequence). For the CDR3, the DNA is TGTGCCAGTTCACCGGGACAGGGCTCCAAAAACATTCAGTACTTC. It is translated as CASSPGQGSKNIQYF.

The chain has TRBV6-6 and TRBJ1-4; possible D gene TRBD1, 5 bases. This CDR3 contains 13 residues. The ends were cut back, 6 bases at V and 8 bases at J, with 13 bases in the middle. Germline CDR1 is MNHNY and CDR2 is SVGAGI (reference sequence). CDR3 protein: CASRTTGEEKLFF. The CDR3, as DNA: TGTGCCAGCAGGACTACAGGAGAGGAAAAACTGTTTTTT.

This clone was counted only a few times. The chain is built from TRBV4-3 and TRBJ1-2; no reliable D call. Trimming cost V 5 bases and J 4 bases, with 11 bases left between them. The CDR3 runs 13 residues. CDR1 and CDR2 from the germline V gene are LGHNA and YSLEER. The CDR3 is CASSVDGIYGYTF. Written as DNA, the CDR3 is TGCGCCAGCAGCGTGGACGGAATCTATGGCTACACCTTC.

V and J are TRBV7-8 and TRBJ2-5; tentatively, D is TRBD2 (6 bases). The CDR3 extends over 14 amino acids. CDR1 is SGHVS and CDR2 is FQNEAQ in the germline V gene. Trimming cost V 0 bases and J 5 bases, with 10 bases left between them. CDR3 DNA sequence: TGTGCCAGCAGCTTAGCGCTAGGGAGGGAGACCCAGTACTTC. It codes for CASSLALGRETQYF.

The gene calls are TRBV19 and TRBJ2-7; D may correspond to TRBD1 or TRBD2 (5 bases each). The CDR3 spans 13 residues. Trimming pared 6 bases from V and 6 bases from J, leaving 15 bases between. Germline V gene data show CDR1 as LNHDA and CDR2 as SQIVND (reference sequence). CDR3: CASSSGTAGEQYF. CDR3 nucleotide sequence: TGTGCCAGTAGCTCAGGGACGGCGGGCGAGCAGTACTTC.

CDR3 coding DNA: TGTGCCATCACCGATTTACGGGGGGGCGGAAGGGCTGAGCAGTTCTTC. It codes for CAITDLRGGGRAEQFF. The chain recombines TRBV10-3 with TRBJ2-1, with 8 bases fitting TRBD2. Losses at the gene ends were 7 bases for V and 9 bases for J; bases not matched to a gene: 17. The CDR3 length is 16 residues. Germline V CDR1 and CDR2: ENHRY, SYGVKD.

The chain couples TRBV5-1 to TRBJ1-4; 11 bases align to TRBD1. Germline loops: CDR1 SGHRS, CDR2 YFSETQ. J gave up 7 bases and V 0 bases, and 2 bases lay outside the gene matches. The CDR3 length is 15 residues. For the CDR3, the DNA is TGCGCCAGCAGCTTGGGGACAGGGGGCAGTGAAAAACTGTTTTTT. Its protein is CASSLGTGGSEKLFF.

The V gene is TRBV5-1, the J gene TRBJ2-5, with D possibly called TRBD1 or TRBD2 (5 bases each). The CDR3 is made up of 14 amino acids. CDR1 is SGHRS, CDR2 YFSETQ, per germline. Trimming removed 4 bases from V and 2 bases from J, with 12 bases in between. CDR3 in amino acids: CASSPGAQQETQYF. CDR3 in DNA: TGCGCCAGCAGCCCCGGGGCACAGCAAGAGACCCAGTACTTC.

The genes are TRBV15 and TRBJ2-5; 7 positions agree with TRBD1. Trimming removed 1 base from V and 1 base from J; junction bases left unmatched: 3. From germline, CDR1 is LNHNV and CDR2 YYDKDF (reference sequence). The CDR3 spans 15 residues. The CDR3 DNA sequence: TGTGCCACCAGCAGAGGGGGACAGAGCCAAGAGACCCAGTACTTC. Protein sequence: CATSRGGQSQETQYF.

The chain has TRBV11-3 and TRBJ2-1, with D possibly being TRBD2 (6 bases). Trimming took off 5 bases at V and 9 bases at J, with 14 bases between the two ends. The CDR3 sequence is 13 residues long. Germline lookup yields CDR1 SGHNT and CDR2 YENEEA. This CDR3 is CASSPGEVFEQFF. CDR3 in DNA: TGTGCCAGCAGCCCCGGGGAGGTCTTTGAGCAGTTCTTC.

This chain connects TRBV6-1 to TRBJ1-1, with D unresolved. V was cut by 4 bases and J by 0 bases, with 6 bases left in between. The CDR3 has 13 amino acids. The V gene's germline CDR1 is MNHNS and CDR2 SASEGT. CDR3: CASSGILNTEAFF. CDR3 DNA: TGTGCCAGCAGTGGAATTTTGAACACTGAAGCTTTCTTT.

This chain uses TRBV6-5 with TRBJ2-7, with D possibly being TRBD1 (6 bases). Trimming cost V 4 bases and J 0 bases, with 13 bases left between them. CDR1 and CDR2 (germline): MNHEY, SVGAGI. The CDR3 has 15 amino acids. CDR3 in DNA: TGTGCCAGCAGTTCAGATAGGGGGTACTCCTACGAGCAGTACTTC. This encodes CASSSDRGYSYEQYF.